The clone carrying this T cell receptor (beta chain) was recorded a few times. This record belongs to a study of blood T cells in healthy people across ages. Together with a sample-barcoded 5' primer, a J-beta primer mix was included in a second PCR lasting about 7 to 12 cycles. TCRdb ran MiXCR on the 5' RACE reads and lists one entry per CDR3 protein. This table holds over 1.5 million distinct CDR3 sequences, around 48% found once. Germline CDR1 LGHNA, CDR2 YSLEER. This CDR3 has 14 residues. V was trimmed by 4 bases and J by 9 bases, leaving 16 bases between them. The sequenced sample was blood. This clonotype was obtained from a woman aged 40 to 50 in good health. This chain connects TRBV4-3 to TRBJ2-1; TRBD1 might be the D (6 bases). For the CDR3, the DNA is TGCGCCAGCAGCCGCGGAACAGGGTGGGGTGAGCAGTTCTTC. Protein sequence: CASSRGTGWGEQFF.